This TCR beta chain is from a study of blood T cell repertoires in COVID-19. Background on the study: Acute and convalescent COVID-19 samples came from the United States, Italy and Spain. PBMCs, B-cell-depleted T cells, or T cells provided the cDNA or gDNA that made up the material.

The CDR3 is 17 amino acids. CDR1 and CDR2 (germline): SGHVS, FNYEAQ. The V and J ends lost 5 bases and 0 bases, in that order; junction bases with no gene match: 6. This clone was seen only once. Original processing methods: Reference gene primer amplification gave estimated nucleated cell counts. Clones were sequenced by immunoSEQ multiplex PCR, and TCRdb holds only the in-frame ones, with some missing. D and trimming come from the DNA, and the V and J calls and clone size come from that table. This table holds about 140,000 clones, about three quarters found once. This chain links TRBV7-6 with TRBJ2-2; 10 bases fit TRBD2. The clonotype was recovered from a woman at least 80 years old with active or convalescent COVID-19. What was sequenced was peripheral blood. CDR3 DNA: TGTGCCAGCAGCCTACTAGCGGGGAAGACGAACACCGGGGAGCTGTTTTTT. It encodes CASSLLAGKTNTGELFF.